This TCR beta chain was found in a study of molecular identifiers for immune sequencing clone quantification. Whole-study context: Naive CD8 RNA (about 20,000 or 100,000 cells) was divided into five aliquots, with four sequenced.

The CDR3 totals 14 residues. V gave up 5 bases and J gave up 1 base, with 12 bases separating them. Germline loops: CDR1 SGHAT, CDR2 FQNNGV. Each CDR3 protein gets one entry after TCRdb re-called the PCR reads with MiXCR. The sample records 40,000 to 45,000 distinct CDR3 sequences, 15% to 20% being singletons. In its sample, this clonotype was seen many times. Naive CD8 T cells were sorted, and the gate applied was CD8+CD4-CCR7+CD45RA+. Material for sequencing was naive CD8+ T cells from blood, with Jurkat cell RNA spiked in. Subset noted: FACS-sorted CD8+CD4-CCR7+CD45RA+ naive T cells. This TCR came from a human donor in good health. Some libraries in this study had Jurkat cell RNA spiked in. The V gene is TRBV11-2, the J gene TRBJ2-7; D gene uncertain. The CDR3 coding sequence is TGTGCCAGCAGCCCCCACACCAGGTCCTACGAGCAGTACTTC. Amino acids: CASSPHTRSYEQYF. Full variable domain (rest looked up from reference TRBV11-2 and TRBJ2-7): EAGVAQSPRYKIIEKRQSVAFWCNPISGHATLYWYQQILGQGPKLLIQFQNNGVVDDSQLPKDRFSAERLKGVDSTLKIQPAKLEDSAVYLCASSPHTRSYEQYFGPGTRLTVT.